This T cell receptor (beta chain) was recovered during a study of beta chain features in type 1 diabetes. Overall study findings and caveats: TCRB CDR3 length was moderately but significantly reduced in all four CD4+ subsets of Type 1 diabetes patients.

As for this clone: Its antigen is as yet unknown. Different DNA sequences within this sample yield the same CDR3.

The V gene lost 4 bases and the J gene lost 0 bases, with 10 bases spanning the gap. CDR3 length equals 14 residues. In germline, CDR1 is SQVTM, CDR2 ANQGSEA. Every bit of the isolated RNA underwent reverse transcription, so sequencing read expressed TCRB transcripts. Some clones are missing from TCRdb's copy, which holds only in-frame ones; the method was immunoSEQ multiplex PCR. The table lists around 600,000 clones, roughly 12% of them singletons, with 0.09% to 0.15% in the top ten. The sequencing sample was made of naive CD4+ T cells from blood. This rearrangement joins TRBV29-1 to TRBJ2-1; possible D gene TRBD2, 5 bases. This TCR came from a man aged 25 to 40 with type 1 diabetes. The CDR3: CSVGRGLSYNEQFF. CDR3 in DNA: TGCAGCGTTGGCCGGGGTCTCTCCTACAATGAGCAGTTCTTC.